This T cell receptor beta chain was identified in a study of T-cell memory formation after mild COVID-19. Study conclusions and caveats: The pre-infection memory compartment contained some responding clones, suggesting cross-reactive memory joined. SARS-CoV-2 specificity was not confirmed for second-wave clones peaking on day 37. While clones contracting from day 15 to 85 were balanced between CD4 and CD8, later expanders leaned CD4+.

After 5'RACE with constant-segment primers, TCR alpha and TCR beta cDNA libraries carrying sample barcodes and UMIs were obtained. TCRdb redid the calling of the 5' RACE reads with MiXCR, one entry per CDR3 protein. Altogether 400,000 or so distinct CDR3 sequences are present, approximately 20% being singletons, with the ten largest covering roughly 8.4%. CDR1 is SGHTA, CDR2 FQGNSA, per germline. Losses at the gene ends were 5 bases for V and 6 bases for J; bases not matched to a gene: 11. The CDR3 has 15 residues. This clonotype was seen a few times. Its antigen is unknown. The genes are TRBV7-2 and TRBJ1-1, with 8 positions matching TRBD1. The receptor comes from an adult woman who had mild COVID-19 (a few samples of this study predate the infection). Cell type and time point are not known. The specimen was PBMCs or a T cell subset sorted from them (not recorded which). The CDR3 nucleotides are TGTGCCAGCAGCGGCGGACAGGGTTTGGTGCCTGAAGCTTTCTTT. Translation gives CASSGGQGLVPEAFF.